The T cell receptor (beta chain) described here comes from a study of shared clonotypes between healthy human individuals. In the study overall: The study drew on a couple of women and a few men aged 18 to 49 as donors.

Healthy HIV-negative adults with no recent acute infections or vaccinations were recruited as donors. Naive CD45RA+ and memory CD45RA-negative subsets were split from CD4+ cells. The assay was immunoSEQ multiplex PCR, and TCRdb's table has in-frame clones only and misses some. The sample holds 2 million to 2.5 million clones, around 95% seen once. Germline-derived CDR1 and CDR2 are LNHDA and SQIVND (reference sequence). This CDR3 contains 13 residues. The V gene lost 9 bases and the J gene lost 0 bases, with 8 bases spanning the gap. The sequenced sample was naive CD4+ T cells sorted from blood. Documented subset: CD45RA+ positively selected. This TCR derives from a man aged 18 to 35 in good health. The chain combines TRBV19 with TRBJ2-2; the D is unclear. Written as DNA, the CDR3 is TGTGCCAGCCCCGGGCCGAACACCGGGGAGCTGTTTTTT. This translates into CASPGPNTGELFF.